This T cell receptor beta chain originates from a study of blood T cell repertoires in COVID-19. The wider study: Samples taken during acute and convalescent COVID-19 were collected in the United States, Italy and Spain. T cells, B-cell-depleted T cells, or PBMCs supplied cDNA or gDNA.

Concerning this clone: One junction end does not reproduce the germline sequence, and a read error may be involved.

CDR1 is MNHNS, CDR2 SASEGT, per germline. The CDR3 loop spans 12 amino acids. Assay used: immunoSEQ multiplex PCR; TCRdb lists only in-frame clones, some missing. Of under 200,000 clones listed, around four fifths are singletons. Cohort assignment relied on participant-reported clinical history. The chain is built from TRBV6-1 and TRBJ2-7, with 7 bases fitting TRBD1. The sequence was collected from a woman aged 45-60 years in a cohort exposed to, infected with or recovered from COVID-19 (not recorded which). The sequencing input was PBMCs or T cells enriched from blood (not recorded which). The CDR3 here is CASSEVGTEIHF. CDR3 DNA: TGTGCCAGCAGTGAGGTTGGGACAGAGATCCACTTC.